The next 31 T cell receptor beta chains were all read from a single sample in a study of PD-1 blockade in classical Hodgkin lymphoma. TCRdb keeps only in-frame clones here, not all; method: immunoSEQ multiplex PCR. Of about 24,000 clones listed, more than 75% are singletons. Documented time point: cycle 4 day 1 (C4D1), after more than 5 weeks of nivolumab. The patients all showed relapse after autologous stem cell transplantation, while their brentuximab vedotin exposure varied. The source material was peripheral blood mononuclear cells (PBMCs), sampled before the fourth cycle of nivolumab. These TCRs come from a human donor with classical Hodgkin lymphoma.

The gene calls are TRBV4-1 and TRBJ1-1; D might be TRBD1 (5 bases). Germline V lookup: CDR1 MGHRA, CDR2 YSYEKL. Trimming left V 4 bases short and J 1 base short, with 10 bases between. The CDR3 extends over 14 amino acids. DNA for the CDR3: TGCGCCAGCAGCCCGATAGGACAGAACACTGAAGCTTTCTTT. Protein product: CASSPIGQNTEAFF.

The gene calls are TRBV27 and TRBJ1-5, with 8 bases aligning to TRBD1. The trim removed 1 base at V and 9 bases at J, leaving 11 bases unmatched. The CDR3 totals 16 residues. Germline CDR1 reads MNHEY; CDR2 reads SMNVEV (reference sequence). The CDR3 region is CASSLFGGQVIWPQHF. Here the CDR3 DNA reads TGTGCCAGCAGTTTATTCGGGGGACAGGTGATCTGGCCCCAGCATTTT.

The chain combines TRBV6-1 with TRBJ2-4, with 9 bases fitting TRBD1. This CDR3 has 14 residues. The V gene's germline CDR1 is MNHNS and CDR2 SASEGT. With 8 bases clipped from V and 9 bases from J, the junction kept 11 bases outside the gene matches. CDR3 in amino acids: CASAPGTGNGIQYF. The CDR3 DNA follows: TGTGCCAGCGCCCCCGGGACAGGGAATGGCATTCAGTACTTC.

The gene calls are TRBV29-1 and TRBJ2-3; 11 bases are shared with TRBD2. The germline CDR1 and CDR2 sequences are SQVTM and ANQGSEA. The CDR3 loop spans 14 amino acids. J was trimmed by 5 bases and V by 2 bases; bases with no gene match: 3. CDR3 protein: CSVEIGLAGDTQYF. Written as DNA, the CDR3 is TGCAGCGTTGAAATCGGACTAGCGGGAGATACGCAGTATTTT.

V usage is TRBV7-6 and J usage is TRBJ1-2; 10 nucleotides align to TRBD1. V dropped 5 bases and J dropped 2; count of bases not matched to a gene: 14. The length of the CDR3 is 18 residues. Germline V lookup: CDR1 SGHVS, CDR2 FNYEAQ. The CDR3 DNA follows: TGTGCCAGCAGCAATGACCGGGACAGGGGCAAGGAGAACTATGGCTACACCTTC. Translated: CASSNDRDRGKENYGYTF.

This rearrangement joins TRBV28 to TRBJ2-3, with no clear D. Trimming left V 3 bases short and J 3 bases short, with 1 base between. Germline lookup yields CDR1 MDHEN and CDR2 SYDVKM. CDR3 length equals 11 residues. CDR3 amino acids: CASSFTDTQYF. In DNA, the CDR3 is TGTGCCAGCAGTTTTACAGATACGCAGTATTTT.

This clone is termed medium-sized. This chain links TRBV7-9 with TRBJ2-7; perhaps TRBD1 as D (5 bases). This CDR3 spans 13 amino acids. The V end was cut by 0 bases, the J end by 6 bases, with 9 bases between. Germline lookup yields CDR1 SEHNR and CDR2 FQNEAQ (reference sequence). As DNA, the CDR3 is TGTGCCAGCAGCTTAGCAGGGGCCCCCGAGCAGTACTTC. Protein: CASSLAGAPEQYF. Filled out from reference TRBV7-9 and TRBJ2-7, the complete variable domain reads DTGVSQNPRHKITKRGQNVTFRCDPISEHNRLYWYRQTLGQGPEFLTYFQNEAQLEKSRLLSDRFSAERPKGSFSTLEIQRTEQGDSAMYLCASSLAGAPEQYFGPGTRLTVT.

V is TRBV25-1 and J is TRBJ1-4; D possibly corresponds to TRBD1 (6 bases). Germline V gene data show CDR1 as MGHDK and CDR2 as SYGVNS. The CDR3 spans 14 residues. Trimming removed 7 bases from V and 5 bases from J, with 14 bases in between. The CDR3 bases are TGTGCCAGCACGGGGGACACCTGGAATGAAAAACTGTTTTTT. Protein sequence: CASTGDTWNEKLFF.

This clone was found a few times. This chain joins TRBV11-2 and TRBJ2-7, with 9 positions matching TRBD2. The length of the CDR3 is 18 residues. Germline V gene sequence: CDR1 SGHAT, CDR2 FQNNGV. V trimming: 6 bases; J trimming: 1 base; junction bases outside the gene matches: 16. CDR3 region: CASSKNLLIAGVSYEQYF. The CDR3 region has the DNA TGTGCCAGCAGTAAAAACCTGCTGATAGCGGGGGTTTCCTACGAGCAGTACTTC. Full variable domain (outside the CDR3, taken from reference TRBV11-2 and TRBJ2-7): EAGVAQSPRYKIIEKRQSVAFWCNPISGHATLYWYQQILGQGPKLLIQFQNNGVVDDSQLPKDRFSAERLKGVDSTLKIQPAKLEDSAVYLCASSKNLLIAGVSYEQYFGPGTRLTVT.

The chain recombines TRBV6-1 with TRBJ2-7, with D possibly matching TRBD2 (6 bases). From germline, CDR1 is MNHNS and CDR2 SASEGT. CDR3 length equals 14 residues. Deletions cut 8 bases from V and 0 bases from J, with 14 bases between. The CDR3 DNA reads as TGTGCCAGCGAACGGGCGGGAAGCTCCTACGAGCAGTACTTC. As protein: CASERAGSSYEQYF.

The genes are TRBV7-9 and TRBJ2-7; 10 bases align to TRBD1. J was trimmed by 5 bases and V by 4 bases; bases with no gene match: 11. CDR3 length equals 16 residues. Germline V gene sequence: CDR1 SEHNR, CDR2 FQNEAQ (reference sequence). Here the CDR3 DNA reads TGTGCCAGCAGCTACGGGACTTGGACAGGGGGGGACGAGCAGTACTTC. Translation: CASSYGTWTGGDEQYF.

The chain recombines TRBV11-2 with TRBJ2-3, with 8 nucleotides matching TRBD2. Germline lookup yields CDR1 SGHAT and CDR2 FQNNGV. V dropped 5 bases and J dropped 1; count of bases not matched to a gene: 11. The CDR3 has 17 amino acids. The CDR3 DNA reads TGTGCCAGCAGCCAAGGAACGGGGCGGGGGGGCACAGATACGCAGTATTTT. Its translation: CASSQGTGRGGTDTQYF.

This sequence joins TRBV28 and TRBJ2-1; no definite D call. The CDR3 contains 13 residues. CDR1 MDHEN and CDR2 SYDVKM come from the germline V gene. V lost 5 bases to trimming and J lost 6 bases, with 11 bases between them. CDR3 protein: CASSLRWGNEQFF. CDR3 in DNA: TGTGCCAGCAGTCTACGATGGGGCAATGAGCAGTTCTTC.

In the case of this clone: Other DNA sequences from this sample encode an identical CDR3 as well. V is TRBV10-3 and J is TRBJ2-1; D perhaps matches TRBD2 (5 bases). V lost 6 bases to trimming and J lost 7 bases, with 7 bases between them. Germline-derived CDR1 and CDR2 are ENHRY and SYGVKD. This CDR3 comprises 11 residues. The CDR3 region has the DNA TGTGCCATCAGCGCGGGTAATGAGCAGTTCTTC. Residues: CAISAGNEQFF.

V gene TRBV4-1 combines with J gene TRBJ2-7, with 8 bases identical to TRBD1. The CDR3 spans 15 residues. Germline loops: CDR1 MGHRA, CDR2 YSYEKL. J lost 3 bases, V lost 4 bases, and 8 bases had no gene match. For the CDR3, the DNA is TGCGCCAGCAGCCCCGACGACAGGGGACTCTACGAGCAGTACTTC. The encoded protein is CASSPDDRGLYEQYF.

V and J are TRBV5-1 and TRBJ1-2; TRBD1 agrees at 12 bases. Per germline, CDR1 SGHRS and CDR2 YFSETQ. The CDR3 extends over 14 amino acids. J was trimmed by 6 bases and V by 5 bases; bases with no gene match: 5. CDR3 sequence: CASSNGDRGHGYTF. The CDR3 bases are TGCGCCAGCAGTAACGGGGACAGGGGGCATGGCTACACCTTC.

J is TRBJ2-7 and V is TRBV7-9, with TRBD2 identical over 15 bases. Germline CDR1 is SEHNR and CDR2 is FQNEAQ (reference sequence). The trim removed 5 bases at V and 2 bases at J, leaving 7 bases unmatched. The CDR3 spans 17 residues. The CDR3, as DNA: TGTGCCAGCAGCCCCGGACTAGCGGGAGGGATCGCCTACGAGCAGTACTTC. Protein product: CASSPGLAGGIAYEQYF.

The V and J genes are TRBV10-1 and TRBJ2-7; unclear D gene. CDR3 size: 15 residues. The germline V and J ends were trimmed by 2 bases and 2 bases, with 13 bases remaining between them. Germline CDR1 and CDR2: WNHNN and SYGVQD (reference sequence). The CDR3 DNA sequence: TGCGCCAGCAGTGAGACCGACACCGGACCCTACGAGCAGTACTTC. This sequence encodes CASSETDTGPYEQYF.

The sample holds a few counts of this clone. Other DNA sequences of this sample code for an identical CDR3. The chain carries TRBV5-8 and TRBJ2-5, with D tentatively TRBD1 (5 bases). CDR3 length equals 14 residues. V lost 0 bases and J 3 bases, leaving 9 bases between the germline ends. Germline CDR1 and CDR2: SGHTS and YDEGEE. The CDR3 here is CASSLETVEETQYF. For the CDR3, the DNA is TGTGCCAGCAGCTTGGAGACAGTAGAAGAGACCCAGTACTTC.

The chain is built from TRBV7-9 and TRBJ2-1, with 9 bases identical to TRBD2. There are 14 residues in the CDR3. Germline CDR1 and CDR2: SEHNR and FQNEAQ (reference sequence). V was pared by 1 base and J by 7 bases, with 2 bases of the junction left unmatched. The CDR3 nucleotides read TGTGCCAGCAGCTTAGGGCTAGCGGGGAATGAGCAGTTCTTC. It codes for CASSLGLAGNEQFF.

CDR3 sequence (DNA): TGTGCCTGGAGTCGGCCGGAGGAGTATGGCTACACCTTC. Residues: CAWSRPEEYGYTF. V gene TRBV30 combines with J gene TRBJ1-2; D gene uncertain. The CDR3 is 13 amino acids. Trimming stripped 2 bases from V and 5 bases from J, with 12 bases between. Germline CDR1 is GTSNPN and CDR2 is SVGIG (reference sequence).

The chain carries TRBV6-1 and TRBJ1-1; D not certain. V was clipped by 5 bases and J by 4 bases, with 26 bases between them. The CDR3 covers 18 residues. CDR1 and CDR2 from the germline V gene are MNHNS and SASEGT. CDR3 DNA sequence: TGTGCCAGCAGTCAAGACGCGACGCAAACATCTGGGAGCACTGAAGCTTTCTTT. Amino acid sequence: CASSQDATQTSGSTEAFF.

The CDR3 region has the DNA TGTGCCAGCAGACCCGGGACTAGCGGGAGCTCCGAGACCCAGTACTTC. This translates into CASRPGTSGSSETQYF. This chain uses TRBV2 with TRBJ2-5; 14 bases map to TRBD2. There are 16 residues in the CDR3. Germline-derived CDR1 and CDR2 are SNHLY and FYNNEI. V gave up 6 bases and J gave up 5 bases; unmatched junction bases: 8.

By proportion, this clone is medium-sized. V usage is TRBV4-2 and J usage is TRBJ2-7, with 10 bases identical to TRBD2. The CDR3 covers 14 residues. Germline loops: CDR1 LGHNA, CDR2 YNFKEQ. V trimming: 4 bases; J trimming: 5 bases; junction bases outside the gene matches: 5. The CDR3 sequence is CASSPAGGRDEQYF. Written as DNA, the CDR3 is TGTGCCAGCAGCCCAGCGGGGGGGCGGGACGAGCAGTACTTC.

This clone is judged medium-sized. Here the CDR3 reads CASSLGEGNEQFF. CDR3 DNA sequence: TGTGCCAGCAGCTTAGGGGAGGGCAATGAGCAGTTCTTC. The chain couples TRBV13 to TRBJ2-1, with a weak D call TRBD2 (6 bases). Germline V lookup: CDR1 PRHDT, CDR2 FYEKMQ (reference sequence). The germline V and J ends were trimmed by 0 bases and 6 bases, with 6 bases remaining between them. This CDR3 is built from 13 residues.

The J gene is TRBJ1-2, the V gene TRBV4-1; D not resolved. The CDR3 contains 14 residues. Germline loops: CDR1 MGHRA, CDR2 YSYEKL. The germline V and J ends were trimmed by 1 base and 6 bases, with 12 bases remaining between them. In DNA, the CDR3 is TGCGCCAGCAGCCAAGCGGGAACATTCCATGGCTACACCTTC. This gives the protein CASSQAGTFHGYTF.

The chain has TRBV11-2 and TRBJ2-7; TRBD2 aligns across 10 bases. CDR3 size: 17 residues. Germline-derived CDR1 and CDR2 are SGHAT and FQNNGV. V was pared by 4 bases and J by 1 base, with 10 bases of the junction left unmatched. The CDR3 DNA is TGTGCCAGCAGCTCAGCAGGCACTAGCGGGATTTCCTACGAGCAGTACTTC. Its protein is CASSSAGTSGISYEQYF.

The V gene is TRBV6-1, the J gene TRBJ1-6; D remains ambiguous. V shed 5 bases and J shed 7 bases, with 15 bases lying between them. The germline V gene encodes CDR1 MNHNS and CDR2 SASEGT. The CDR3 has 15 residues. The CDR3 DNA reads as TGTGCCAGCAGTACACAGACTCTCCACAATTCACCCCTCCACTTT. Amino acid sequence: CASSTQTLHNSPLHF.

CDR3 nucleotides: TGTGCCAGCAGCCAATTTCAGGGGAACTATGGCTACACCTTC. This translates into CASSQFQGNYGYTF. This sequence joins TRBV5-4 and TRBJ1-2; D might be TRBD1 (6 bases). V was pared by 4 bases and J by 2 bases, with 12 bases between. From germline, CDR1 is SGHNT and CDR2 YYREEE (reference sequence). The CDR3 contains 14 residues.

V gene TRBV6-1 combines with J gene TRBJ2-2; D gene unclear. The V and J ends lost 4 bases and 1 base respectively, with 10 bases between them. There are 15 residues in the CDR3. Germline CDR1 is MNHNS and CDR2 is SASEGT. Here the CDR3 reads CASSAMNRNTGELFF. As DNA, the CDR3 is TGTGCCAGCAGTGCCATGAACAGGAACACCGGGGAGCTGTTTTTT.

The genes are TRBV6-5 and TRBJ2-1; the D gene is possibly TRBD1 (6 bases). The CDR3 contains 14 residues. Germline CDR1 reads MNHEY; CDR2 reads SVGAGI. V lost 6 bases and J lost 9, with 18 bases in between. Here the CDR3 reads CASRPSQGIGEQFF. The CDR3 DNA reads as TGTGCCAGCAGACCCTCACAGGGCATCGGTGAGCAGTTCTTC.